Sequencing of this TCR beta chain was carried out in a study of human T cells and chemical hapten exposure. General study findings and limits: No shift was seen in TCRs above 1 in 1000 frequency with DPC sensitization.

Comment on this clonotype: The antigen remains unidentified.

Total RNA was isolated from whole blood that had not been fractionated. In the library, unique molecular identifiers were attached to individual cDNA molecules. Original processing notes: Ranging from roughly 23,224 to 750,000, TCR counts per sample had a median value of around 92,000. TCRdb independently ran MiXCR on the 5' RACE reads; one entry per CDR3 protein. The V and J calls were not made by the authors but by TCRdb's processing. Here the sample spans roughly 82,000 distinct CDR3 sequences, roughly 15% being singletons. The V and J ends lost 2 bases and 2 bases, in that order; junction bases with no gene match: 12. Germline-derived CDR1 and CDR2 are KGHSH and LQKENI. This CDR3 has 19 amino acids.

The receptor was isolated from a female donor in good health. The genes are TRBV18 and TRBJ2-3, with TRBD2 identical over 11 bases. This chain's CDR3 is CASSPVTSGGSSTTDTQYF. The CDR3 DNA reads TGTGCCAGCTCACCAGTAACTAGCGGGGGCTCGAGCACCACAGATACGCAGTATTTT.